This entry features one TCR beta chain sequence. The sample is drawn from a study of blood T cell repertoires in COVID-19. About the research overall: Specimens from acute and convalescent COVID-19 originated in the United States, Italy and Spain.

This CDR3 is built from 14 residues. Germline-derived CDR1 and CDR2 are WSHSY and SAAADI. Trimming removed 6 bases from V and 1 base from J; junction bases left unmatched: 0. Sequenced by immunoSEQ multiplex PCR; TCRdb stores in-frame clones only, minus some. The sample consists of more than 200,000 clones, 80% to 90% of them appearing once. The clonotype was recovered from a man in his forties with acute or convalescent COVID-19. Sequenced sample: peripheral blood. V and J are TRBV10-2 and TRBJ2-7; 13 nucleotides line up with TRBD2. Here the CDR3 DNA reads TGCGCCAGCAGACTAGCGGGGGGGTCCTACGAGCAGTACTTC. Protein: CASRLAGGSYEQYF.